Following are 25 T cell receptor beta chains from one sample sequenced in a study of cytomegalovirus exposure and HLA in healthy donors. Both 60 Vbeta primers and 13 Jbeta primers went into the PCR. Here immunoSEQ multiplex PCR was the method, and the copy in TCRdb shows in-frame clones only, minus some. This table holds around 130,000 clones, about 82% found once. Sequencing input: PBMCs. The source is a man aged 30-40 years in good health and CMV-seronegative.

The rearrangement joins TRBV18 to TRBJ2-1, with D hard to call. The CDR3 has 13 amino acids. Germline V lookup: CDR1 KGHSH, CDR2 LQKENI. Trimming took 3 bases from V and 4 from J, leaving 7 bases between them. CDR3 region: CASSPSIYNEQFF. CDR3 in DNA: TGTGCCAGCTCACCGTCAATTTACAATGAGCAGTTCTTC.

The CDR3 reads CASSPRTSGGDYEQFF. CDR3 nucleotides: TGTGCCAGCAGCCCCCGGACTAGCGGAGGGGACTATGAGCAGTTCTTC. The chain recombines TRBV11-1 with TRBJ2-1; TRBD2 matches 10 bases. V lost 5 bases and J lost 8; bases outside the gene matches: 12. The CDR3 covers 16 residues. Per germline, CDR1 SGHAT and CDR2 FQDESV (reference sequence).

This clone was seen a single time. The chain recombines TRBV27 with TRBJ1-5; D possibly corresponds to TRBD1 (6 bases). This CDR3 has 14 residues. V dropped 5 bases and J dropped 2 bases, with 10 bases sitting between them. In germline, CDR1 is MNHEY, CDR2 SMNVEV (reference sequence). CDR3 protein: CASSPGARNQPQHF. The CDR3 DNA follows: TGTGCCAGCAGTCCAGGGGCACGCAATCAGCCCCAGCATTTT.

CDR3 nucleotide sequence: TGTGCCAGCAGTTACTCTCACAGGGGCGTAGGGGAGCTGTTTTTT. Its translation is CASSYSHRGVGELFF. The rearrangement links TRBV6-5 to TRBJ2-2; TRBD1 matches 7 bases. CDR3 length: 15 amino acids. V dropped 0 bases and J dropped 8; count of bases not matched to a gene: 6. Germline V gene data show CDR1 as MNHEY and CDR2 as SVGAGI.

V gene TRBV2 combines with J gene TRBJ2-7, with 7 nucleotides matching TRBD2. V lost 2 bases, J lost 2 bases, and 3 bases stayed unmatched. The CDR3 is 14 residues long. Germline V gene data show CDR1 as SNHLY and CDR2 as FYNNEI. The CDR3: CASSETLAAYEQYF. DNA for the CDR3: TGTGCCAGCAGTGAAACGCTAGCGGCCTACGAGCAGTACTTC.

This chain uses TRBV6-1 with TRBJ1-2; TRBD1 is a possible D gene (5 bases). V was trimmed by 8 bases and J by 0 bases, leaving 16 bases between them. The CDR3 runs to 15 residues. The germline gives CDR1 MNHNS, CDR2 SASEGT. This CDR3 is CASFGTSPSNYGYTF. In nucleotides, the CDR3 is TGTGCCAGCTTCGGGACTTCACCTTCTAACTATGGCTACACCTTC.

The rearrangement joins TRBV27 to TRBJ2-5; weak D call: TRBD2 (6 bases). This CDR3 is 14 amino acids long. With 3 bases removed from V and 4 bases from J, the gap between germline ends came to 12 bases. The germline CDR1 and CDR2 sequences are MNHEY and SMNVEV (reference sequence). The CDR3 loop reads CASSFRGSGETQYF. The CDR3 bases are TGTGCCAGCAGTTTTCGAGGTAGCGGAGAGACCCAGTACTTC.

V and J are TRBV5-1 and TRBJ2-5; 14 bases are a match to TRBD2. This CDR3 is 18 amino acids long. In germline, CDR1 is SGHRS, CDR2 YFSETQ. V lost 3 bases and J lost 1; bases outside the gene matches: 8. CDR3 loop: CASSSGLAGGPGQETQYF. In nucleotides, the CDR3 is TGCGCCAGCAGCTCCGGACTAGCGGGGGGCCCTGGCCAAGAGACCCAGTACTTC.

The chain has TRBV29-1 and TRBJ1-1, with D tentatively TRBD1 (5 bases). This CDR3 has 14 amino acids. Trimming took 7 bases from V and 3 from J, leaving 18 bases between them. Per the germline V gene, CDR1 is SQVTM and CDR2 is ANQGSEA. CDR3 protein: CSAGRGSSDTEAFF. The CDR3 DNA reads TGCAGCGCTGGGCGGGGGAGCTCGGACACTGAAGCTTTCTTT.

The rearrangement uses TRBV29-1 and TRBJ1-2, with TRBD1 matching over 11 bases. Germline CDR1 and CDR2: SQVTM and ANQGSEA. The CDR3 is made up of 13 amino acids. With V trimmed by 5 bases and J by 5 bases, 4 bases remained unmatched. Here the CDR3 reads CSVTGQGAYGYTF. For the CDR3, the DNA is TGCAGCGTTACCGGACAGGGGGCTTATGGCTACACCTTC.

The chain carries TRBV27 and TRBJ1-1; D perhaps matches TRBD1 (5 bases). The ends were cut back, 6 bases at V and 4 bases at J, with 12 bases in the middle. Germline CDR1 reads MNHEY; CDR2 reads SMNVEV (reference sequence). The CDR3 runs to 13 residues. The CDR3 reads CASRRRGTTEAFF. The DNA of the CDR3 is TGTGCCAGCAGACGACGGGGGACCACTGAAGCTTTCTTT.

The rearrangement joins TRBV9 to TRBJ2-1, with TRBD2 as a possible D gene (5 bases). The CDR3 contains 12 residues. Between the trimmed V and J ends, which lost 0 bases and 10 bases, there was a span of 8 bases. The V gene's germline CDR1 is SGDLS and CDR2 YYNGEE. CDR3 in amino acids: CASSVAGLEQFF. The DNA of the CDR3 is TGTGCCAGCAGCGTAGCGGGATTGGAGCAGTTCTTC.

This chain uses TRBV7-8 with TRBJ2-3; TRBD2 aligns across 11 bases. The CDR3 contains 17 residues. Germline lookup yields CDR1 SGHVS and CDR2 FQNEAQ. V trimming: 1 base; J trimming: 3 bases; junction bases outside the gene matches: 6. DNA for the CDR3: TGTGCCAGCAGCTTAGGCGAGACTAGCGGGATAACAGATACGCAGTATTTT. Translated, it gives CASSLGETSGITDTQYF.

This clone is labeled medium-sized. The J gene is TRBJ2-3, the V gene TRBV5-6; TRBD1 might be the D (5 bases). Germline CDR1 and CDR2: SGHDT and YYEEEE. This CDR3 contains 11 residues. V was pared by 3 bases and J by 7 bases, with 6 bases between. The CDR3 region is CASSSGYTQYF. The DNA of the CDR3 is TGTGCCAGCAGCTCAGGGTATACGCAGTATTTT.

The chain has TRBV5-1 and TRBJ2-1; D unclear. The CDR3 extends over 15 amino acids. V lost 3 bases and J 3 bases, leaving 13 bases between the germline ends. Looked up from germline, CDR1 is SGHRS and CDR2 is YFSETQ. Written as DNA, the CDR3 is TGCGCCAGCAGCTCACTAAAGCAAGGCTACAATGAGCAGTTCTTC. It encodes CASSSLKQGYNEQFF. Complete variable domain (other parts from reference TRBV5-1 and TRBJ2-1): KAGVTQTPRYLIKTRGQQVTLSCSPISGHRSVSWYQQTPGQGLQFLFEYFSETQRNKGNFPGRFSGRQFSNSRSEMNVSTLELGDSALYLCASSSLKQGYNEQFFGPGTRLTVL.

This clone was found once. The chain is built from TRBV13 and TRBJ1-1; D is possibly TRBD1 (6 bases). This CDR3 has 16 residues. Germline values: CDR1 PRHDT, CDR2 FYEKMQ (reference sequence). Trimming left V 5 bases short and J 1 base short, with 17 bases between. CDR3 amino acids: CASSTPGQLRNTEAFF. In DNA form, the CDR3 reads TGTGCCAGCAGCACTCCGGGACAACTCAGGAACACTGAAGCTTTCTTT.

This chain joins TRBV6-5 and TRBJ2-1, with 7 bases that match TRBD2. Unmatched junction bases numbered 1, after V lost 2 bases and J lost 12 bases. The CDR3 is 11 amino acids. Germline V lookup: CDR1 MNHEY, CDR2 SVGAGI. CDR3 DNA sequence: TGTGCCAGCAGTTACGGGACTATGCAGTTCTTC. Residues: CASSYGTMQFF.

The chain is built from TRBV27 and TRBJ1-1; 8 nucleotides align to TRBD1. In germline, CDR1 is MNHEY, CDR2 SMNVEV (reference sequence). V shed 2 bases and J 1 base; nucleotides not matched to a gene: 0. CDR3 length: 14 residues. The CDR3 DNA follows: TGTGCCAGCAGTTTAGGGACAGGGAACACTGAAGCTTTCTTT. It codes for CASSLGTGNTEAFF.

The DNA for the CDR3 is TGTGCCAGCAGCCCACGGTGGGCTACAGCGAACACCGGGGAGCTGTTTTTT. Translation gives CASSPRWATANTGELFF. The rearrangement joins TRBV27 to TRBJ2-2; D gene unclear. The germline V gene encodes CDR1 MNHEY and CDR2 SMNVEV (reference sequence). The CDR3 loop spans 17 amino acids. Trimming removed 6 bases from V and 0 bases from J, with 17 bases in between.

This chain uses TRBV2 with TRBJ1-5; 8 bases align to TRBD1. The germline V gene has CDR1 SNHLY and CDR2 FYNNEI. Unmatched junction bases numbered 12, after V lost 4 bases and J lost 1 base. The CDR3 is made up of 18 amino acids. The CDR3 DNA reads TGTGCCAGCAGTGTCCGACAGGGGAGTTTTAAGAGCAATCAGCCCCAGCATTTT. Translating gives CASSVRQGSFKSNQPQHF.

The chain couples TRBV18 to TRBJ2-7; 7 bases are shared with TRBD2. Trimming removed 4 bases from V and 0 bases from J; junction bases left unmatched: 9. The CDR3 runs to 16 residues. CDR1 is KGHSH, CDR2 LQKENI, per germline. DNA for the CDR3: TGTGCCAGCTCACAAACCCTAGCGGCAAGCTCCTACGAGCAGTACTTC. The encoded protein is CASSQTLAASSYEQYF.

V is TRBV27 and J is TRBJ2-1; TRBD2 might be the D (6 bases). Trimming took 7 bases from V and 5 from J, leaving 18 bases between them. This CDR3 is 15 amino acids long. The germline V gene has CDR1 MNHEY and CDR2 SMNVEV (reference sequence). CDR3 in DNA: TGTGCCAGCACCCTGGTCGGCGGGGAGAACAATGAGCAGTTCTTC. It specifies CASTLVGGENNEQFF.

Only a few counts were recorded for this clone. The V gene is TRBV7-6, the J gene TRBJ1-5; no clear D. Trimming shortened V by 2 bases and J by 6 bases, and 8 bases separated the two germline ends. The CDR3 totals 13 residues. CDR1 is SGHVS, CDR2 FNYEAQ, per germline. DNA for the CDR3: TGTGCCAGCAGCTTACGGGGATTTCAGCCCCAGCATTTT. Amino acids: CASSLRGFQPQHF. Full variable domain (missing parts from reference TRBV7-6 and TRBJ1-5): GAGVSQSPRYKVTKRGQDVALRCDPISGHVSLYWYRQALGQGPEFLTYFNYEAQQDKSGLPNDRFSAERPEGSISTLTIQRTEQRDSAMYRCASSLRGFQPQHFGDGTRLSIL.

As DNA, the CDR3 is TGTGCCAGCGCTGGGGGGTACAATCAGCCCCAGCATTTT. This codes for CASAGGYNQPQHF. The chain has TRBV19 and TRBJ1-5; the D gene is possibly TRBD1 (5 bases). The length of the CDR3 is 13 residues. Trimming took off 9 bases at V and 3 bases at J, with 12 bases between the two ends. Germline lookup yields CDR1 LNHDA and CDR2 SQIVND (reference sequence). The variable domain in full, with the rest retrieved from reference TRBV19 and TRBJ1-5, is DGGITQSPKYLFRKEGQNVTLSCEQNLNHDAMYWYRQDPGQGLRLIYYSQIVNDFQKGDIAEGYSVSREKKESFPLTVTSAQKNPTAFYLCASAGGYNQPQHFGDGTRLSIL.

The chain carries TRBV7-9 and TRBJ2-2, with 10 bases identical to TRBD1. Judging by the DNA end, TRBJ1-3 fits better; the J call may be wrong. Per the germline V gene, CDR1 is SEHNR and CDR2 is FQNEAQ (reference sequence). The CDR3 runs to 16 residues. The CDR3 loop reads CASSSAGTGDRNTIYF. CDR3 nucleotides: TGTGCCAGCAGCTCAGCCGGGACAGGGGATCGAAACACCATATATTTT.